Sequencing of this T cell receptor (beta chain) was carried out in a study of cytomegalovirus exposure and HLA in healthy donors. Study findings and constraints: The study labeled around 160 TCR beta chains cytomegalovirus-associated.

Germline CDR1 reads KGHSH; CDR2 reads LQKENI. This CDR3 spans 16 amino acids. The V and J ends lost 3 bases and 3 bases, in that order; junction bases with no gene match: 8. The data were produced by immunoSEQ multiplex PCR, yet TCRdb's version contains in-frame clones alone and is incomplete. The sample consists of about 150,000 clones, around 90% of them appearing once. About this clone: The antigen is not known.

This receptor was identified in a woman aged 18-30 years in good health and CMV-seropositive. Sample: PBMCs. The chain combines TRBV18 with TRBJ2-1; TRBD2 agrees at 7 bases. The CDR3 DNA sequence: TGTGCCAGCTCACCGGATTTCGGGGGGATCTACAATGAGCAGTTCTTC. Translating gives CASSPDFGGIYNEQFF.